These 5 T cell receptor beta chains share one sample of origin, sequenced in a study of technical replicates of blood from a few donors. Repertoires were generated with immunoSEQ multiplex PCR, while TCRdb's copy carries only in-frame clones and drops some. The sample consists of about 14,000 clones, roughly 80% of them appearing once. The sample comprised PBMCs. The receptor source for this set is a human donor in good health.

The chain combines TRBV11-2 with TRBJ1-4, with TRBD1 identical over 10 bases. V lost 5 bases, J lost 6 bases, and 6 bases stayed unmatched. Germline assignment: CDR1 SGHAT and CDR2 FQNNGV. CDR3 size: 15 residues. CDR3 DNA: TGTGCCAGCAGCCAAACCGGGACAGGGGATGAAAAACTGTTTTTT. Its protein is CASSQTGTGDEKLFF.

DNA for the CDR3: TGTGCCAGTATGCGGGCGGGGACTGTCGGAGCTTTCTTT. The encoded protein is CASMRAGTVGAFF. The genes are TRBV19 and TRBJ1-1, with D perhaps TRBD1 (5 bases). The length of the CDR3 is 13 residues. CDR1 is LNHDA and CDR2 is SQIVND in the germline V gene (reference sequence). Between the trimmed V and J ends, which lost 7 bases and 10 bases, there was a span of 19 bases.

This clone was observed a few times. J is TRBJ2-7 and V is TRBV28; 9 bases are shared with TRBD1. The CDR3 runs to 13 residues. Germline CDR1 MDHEN, CDR2 SYDVKM. Losses at the gene ends were 8 bases for V and 1 base for J; bases not matched to a gene: 3. CDR3 protein: CASGTGLSYEQYF. CDR3 DNA: TGTGCCAGCGGGACAGGGTTGTCCTACGAGCAGTACTTC.

The rearrangement links TRBV27 to TRBJ1-1, with 11 bases lining up with TRBD1. Per the germline V gene, CDR1 is MNHEY and CDR2 is SMNVEV (reference sequence). The CDR3 sequence is 15 residues long. V trimming: 2 bases; J trimming: 5 bases; junction bases outside the gene matches: 4. CDR3 loop: CASSLGTGGWTEAFF. Written as DNA, the CDR3 is TGTGCCAGCAGTTTAGGGACAGGGGGTTGGACTGAAGCTTTCTTT.

The genes are TRBV27 and TRBJ2-1, with D possibly matching TRBD2 (6 bases). CDR1 and CDR2 from the germline V gene are MNHEY and SMNVEV (reference sequence). This CDR3 is 15 amino acids long. The V and J ends lost 1 base and 5 bases respectively, with 12 bases between them. The CDR3 region is CASSLLVGLNNEQFF. The CDR3 DNA reads as TGTGCCAGCAGTTTATTAGTGGGACTCAACAATGAGCAGTTCTTC.